This T cell receptor beta chain was captured in a study of blood T cells in healthy people across ages. CDR1 MDHEN and CDR2 SYDVKM come from the germline V gene. Between the trimmed V and J ends, which lost 2 bases and 7 bases, there was a span of 15 bases. The CDR3 extends over 15 amino acids. This clonotype was counted a few times. Using a J-beta primer mix together with a sample-barcoded 5' primer, a second PCR was run for roughly 7 to 11 cycles. Samples each returned at least 2.5 million CDR3-containing paired-end reads. TCRdb used MiXCR to reprocess the 5' RACE reads, holding one entry per CDR3 protein. Here the sample spans over 1.5 million distinct CDR3 sequences, roughly 49% being singletons. The donors, aged roughly 6 to 90, were healthy Caucasians from Russia. Researchers collected approximately 9.9 milliliters of peripheral blood from every single donor.

The sample comprised blood. This chain uses TRBV28 with TRBJ2-1; either TRBD1 or TRBD2 may supply D (6 bases each). The sequence came from a woman in her thirties or forties in good health. CDR3 sequence reads: CASSLRGGRLNEQFF. Written as DNA, the CDR3 is TGTGCCAGCAGTTTACGAGGGGGGCGATTGAATGAGCAGTTCTTC.